This T cell receptor beta chain was observed in a study of blood T cell repertoires in COVID-19. This clone was picked up a small number of times. Categorization into cohorts depended on clinical history that participants reported. The table came from immunoSEQ multiplex PCR; TCRdb's copy has only in-frame clones and leaves some out. The data hold around 200,000 clones, with roughly 90% observed a single time. Germline values: CDR1 SEHNR, CDR2 FQNEAQ (reference sequence). The length of the CDR3 is 14 residues. V lost 1 base to trimming and J lost 1 base, with 7 bases between them. This TCR was sampled from a woman aged 40 to 50 with acute COVID-19. The sequencing sample was made of PBMCs or T cells enriched from blood (not recorded which). The chain has TRBV7-9 and TRBJ2-5; D not resolved. CDR3 DNA sequence: TGTGCCAGCAGCTTAGGTCGGGTCCAAGAGACCCAGTACTTC. Its protein is CASSLGRVQETQYF.